This T cell receptor beta chain comes out of a study of blood T cell repertoires in COVID-19. The wider study: Researchers got acute and convalescent COVID-19 samples from the United States, Italy and Spain. PBMCs, B-cell-depleted T cells, or T cells provided the cDNA or gDNA that made up the material.

CDR1 is LGHDT, CDR2 YNNKEL, per germline (reference sequence). Trimming removed 5 bases from V and 2 bases from J; junction bases left unmatched: 12. The CDR3 is 17 residues long. In the original workflow: Amplifying reference gene primers gave estimates of nucleated cell counts. Sequencing used immunoSEQ multiplex PCR; TCRdb keeps in-frame clones, though not all of them. V, J and clone size derive from that table, while D and trimming were established from the DNA sequence. The sample shows about 250,000 clones, 86% of them seen only once. The sample comprised peripheral blood. The V and J genes are TRBV3-1 (or the pseudogene TRBV3-2) and TRBJ1-2; 9 bases line up with TRBD1. The origin of this receptor is a woman in her 30s with active or convalescent COVID-19. CDR3 bases: TGTGCCAGCAGCTCTAACCGTGACAGGGGGTTAAACTATGGCTACACCTTC. Translation: CASSSNRDRGLNYGYTF.